The clone carrying this T cell receptor beta chain turned up a few times. Its antigen is as yet unknown. Under the ViraFEST assay, PBMC were stimulated with viral peptide pools so that antigen-specific CD4+ T cells expanded. Sequencing was performed afterwards. CD4+ T cells were isolated after nine to ten days of culture. Documented for the person is a PCR-confirmed SARS-CoV-2 infection occurring between March and December 2020. Method: immunoSEQ multiplex PCR; TCRdb's copy keeps in-frame clones and lacks some. This sample has more than 20,000 clones; about 75% occur once, and the top ten carry roughly 18%. Germline CDR1 reads SGHTA; CDR2 reads FQGTGA. The CDR3 totals 13 residues. Trimming took off 0 bases at V and 4 bases at J, with 6 bases between the two ends. The sample belongs to a study of vaccination effects on CD4 cells after COVID-19. Study results and caveats: There were few convalescent patients in the study and no early post-infection timepoints. Clonal contraction was marked in infection- and vaccine-induced clones late after vaccination.

V usage is TRBV7-3 and J usage is TRBJ1-1, with D maybe TRBD1 (6 bases). The source is a human donor who had a prior SARS-CoV-2 infection. The source material was CD4+ T cells from PBMCs cultured with SARS-CoV-2 spike peptides, sampled before COVID-19 vaccination. CDR3 DNA sequence: TGTGCCAGCAGCTTAACGACAGGCACTGAAGCTTTCTTT. Protein product: CASSLTTGTEAFF. Filled out from reference TRBV7-3 and TRBJ1-1, the complete variable domain reads GAGVSQTPSNKVTEKGKYVELRCDPISGHTALYWYRQSLGQGPEFLIYFQGTGAADDSGLPNDRFFAVRPEGSVSTLKIQRTERGDSAVYLCASSLTTGTEAFFGQGTRLTVV.